One sample yielded the 22 T cell receptor beta chains listed below, sequenced in a study of cytomegalovirus exposure and HLA in healthy donors. The PCR contained 60 Vbeta and 13 Jbeta primers. Here immunoSEQ multiplex PCR was the method, and the copy in TCRdb shows in-frame clones only, minus some. The repertoire has about 97,000 clones, about three quarters of them found once; the top ten carry over 3%. The sample consisted of PBMCs. These receptors were obtained from a man between 40 and 49 years old in good health and CMV-seronegative.

The V gene is TRBV5-1, the J gene TRBJ2-1, with D possibly matching TRBD2 (6 bases). Germline CDR1 reads SGHRS; CDR2 reads YFSETQ. The V end lost 7 bases, the J end lost 7 bases, and 15 bases lay between the germline ends. This CDR3 is 13 amino acids long. The CDR3 DNA reads as TGCGCCAGCTTGGAGGGTAGCGGAAATGAGCAGTTCTTC. It yields the protein CASLEGSGNEQFF.

The chain couples TRBV18 to TRBJ2-1; 8 bases are a match to TRBD2. V was clipped by 3 bases and J by 10 bases; unmatched bases: 2. Germline lookup yields CDR1 KGHSH and CDR2 LQKENI. This CDR3 is built from 12 residues. CDR3 loop: CASSPRGGEQFF. The CDR3 DNA follows: TGTGCCAGCTCACCCCGCGGGGGGGAGCAGTTCTTC.

V usage is TRBV19 and J usage is TRBJ2-7; no definite D call. The V gene's germline CDR1 is LNHDA and CDR2 SQIVND (reference sequence). V lost 3 bases, J lost 2 bases, and 8 bases lay in between. CDR3 size: 13 residues. The CDR3 DNA follows: TGTGCCAGTAGTATGTCCCACACCTACGAGCAGTACTTC. This translates into CASSMSHTYEQYF.

The V gene is TRBV5-6, the J gene TRBJ1-5; tentative D call: TRBD1 (6 bases). V was clipped by 3 bases and J by 7 bases, with 8 bases between them. The germline gives CDR1 SGHDT, CDR2 YYEEEE. This CDR3 has 12 amino acids. The CDR3, as DNA: TGTGCCAGCAGCTCACAGGGCCAGCCCCAGCATTTT. It yields the protein CASSSQGQPQHF.

The rearrangement uses TRBV5-1 and TRBJ2-1, with D maybe TRBD1 (6 bases). Germline loops: CDR1 SGHRS, CDR2 YFSETQ. This CDR3 is 15 amino acids long. V lost 2 bases to trimming and J lost 2 bases, with 11 bases between them. The CDR3 is CASSFTGPPYNEQFF. CDR3 bases: TGCGCCAGCAGCTTTACAGGGCCCCCCTACAATGAGCAGTTCTTC.

The J gene is TRBJ2-3, the V gene TRBV29-1, with TRBD2 as a possible D gene (6 bases). There are 14 residues in the CDR3. Trimming took 6 bases from V and 3 from J, leaving 16 bases between them. Germline assignment: CDR1 SQVTM and CDR2 ANQGSEA. CDR3 in DNA: TGCAGCGTCCCTATGCGGGGTTGGACAGATACGCAGTATTTT. It yields the protein CSVPMRGWTDTQYF.

This chain links TRBV4-2 with TRBJ1-5, with 8 bases that match TRBD1. V was clipped by 0 bases and J by 9 bases; unmatched bases: 7. The CDR3 covers 15 residues. Per the germline V gene, CDR1 is LGHNA and CDR2 is YNFKEQ. The DNA of the CDR3 is TGTGCCAGCAGCCAAGATCGAGGACAGGGATGGCCCCAGCATTTT. Protein product: CASSQDRGQGWPQHF.

V gene TRBV5-4 combines with J gene TRBJ1-1; tentatively, D is TRBD1 (5 bases). This CDR3 spans 15 amino acids. Trimming cost V 0 bases and J 0 bases, with 9 bases left between them. The germline CDR1 and CDR2 sequences are SGHNT and YYREEE (reference sequence). The chain's CDR3 is CASSLEGALNTEAFF. As DNA, the CDR3 is TGTGCCAGCAGCTTGGAAGGGGCGCTGAACACTGAAGCTTTCTTT.

CDR3 in DNA: TGTGCCAGCAGCCCCCGGTGGCGAGGAGACGAGCAGTACTTC. Translating gives CASSPRWRGDEQYF. This sequence joins TRBV11-2 and TRBJ2-7; D is ambiguous. The ends were cut back, 5 bases at V and 5 bases at J, with 16 bases in the middle. Looked up from germline, CDR1 is SGHAT and CDR2 is FQNNGV. The CDR3 sequence is 14 residues long.

Notes on this clone: The same CDR3 also results from other DNA sequences found in this sample. The CDR3 loop reads CASSLSSREDGYTF. As DNA, the CDR3 is TGTGCCAGCAGCTTAAGTAGCAGGGAAGATGGCTACACCTTC. The chain has TRBV7-2 and TRBJ1-2, with D possibly TRBD1 on 5 matching bases. CDR1 and CDR2 (germline): SGHTA, FQGNSA. V lost 2 bases and J lost 6, with 13 bases in between. The CDR3 covers 14 residues. The variable domain in full, completed from reference TRBV7-2 and TRBJ1-2, reads GAGVSQSPSNKVTEKGKDVELRCDPISGHTALYWYRQSLGQGLEFLIYFQGNSAPDKSGLPSDRFSAERTGGSVSTLTIQRTQQEDSAVYLCASSLSSREDGYTFGSGTRLTVV.

The chain employs TRBV9 and TRBJ2-1; 8 bases are shared with TRBD2. Per germline, CDR1 SGDLS and CDR2 YYNGEE. CDR3 size: 18 residues. V lost 0 bases and J lost 2; bases outside the gene matches: 10. In nucleotides, the CDR3 is TGTGCCAGCAGCGTAGTCCCGGGGGGGCAGCCCCCCTACAATGAGCAGTTCTTC. Translation: CASSVVPGGQPPYNEQFF.

In regard to this clone: This sample also contains other DNA sequences that code for the same CDR3. The chain links TRBV29-1 to TRBJ2-3, with D possibly being TRBD2 (6 bases). The CDR3 is 13 residues long. The germline gives CDR1 SQVTM, CDR2 ANQGSEA. The ends were cut back, 6 bases at V and 1 base at J, with 11 bases in the middle. The CDR3 bases are TGCAGCGTCGATAGCGGTGGCACAGATACGCAGTATTTT. Translation: CSVDSGGTDTQYF.

The rearrangement links TRBV5-1 to TRBJ2-2; 7 nucleotides match TRBD2. The ends lost 0 bases at V and 2 bases at J; junction bases unmatched: 10. CDR1 and CDR2 from the germline V gene are SGHRS and YFSETQ. This CDR3 region has 18 residues. This chain's CDR3 is CASSLDRTSGANTGELFF. Here the CDR3 DNA reads TGCGCCAGCAGCTTGGATCGGACTAGTGGGGCCAACACCGGGGAGCTGTTTTTT. The whole variable domain, remainder taken from reference TRBV5-1 and TRBJ2-2, is KAGVTQTPRYLIKTRGQQVTLSCSPISGHRSVSWYQQTPGQGLQFLFEYFSETQRNKGNFPGRFSGRQFSNSRSEMNVSTLELGDSALYLCASSLDRTSGANTGELFFGEGSRLTVL.

The chain has TRBV29-1 and TRBJ2-5; 7 nucleotides line up with TRBD1. V lost 2 bases and J lost 5; bases outside the gene matches: 2. The CDR3 extends over 12 amino acids. The V gene's germline CDR1 is SQVTM and CDR2 ANQGSEA. The CDR3 DNA is TGCAGCGTTGAAACAGGGGACGAGACCCAGTACTTC. Amino acids: CSVETGDETQYF. Combining the CDR3 with reference TRBV29-1 and TRBJ2-5 gives the whole variable domain SAVISQKPSRDICQRGTSLTIQCQVDSQVTMMFWYRQQPGQSLTLIATANQGSEATYESGFVIDKFPISRPNLTFSTLTVSNMSPEDSSIYLCSVETGDETQYFGPGTRLLVL.

This chain joins TRBV7-2 and TRBJ1-1; the D gene is possibly TRBD1 (5 bases). The CDR3 is made up of 14 amino acids. Germline CDR1 reads SGHTA; CDR2 reads FQGNSA. Trimming pared 2 bases from V and 4 bases from J, leaving 11 bases between. The CDR3 sequence: CASSLFGGSTEAFF. The DNA for the CDR3 is TGTGCCAGCAGCTTATTTGGGGGGAGCACTGAAGCTTTCTTT. Looking up the rest from reference TRBV7-2 and TRBJ1-1 gives the full variable domain: GAGVSQSPSNKVTEKGKDVELRCDPISGHTALYWYRQSLGQGLEFLIYFQGNSAPDKSGLPSDRFSAERTGGSVSTLTIQRTQQEDSAVYLCASSLFGGSTEAFFGQGTRLTVV.

This rearrangement joins TRBV5-1 to TRBJ2-5; 9 nucleotides agree with TRBD1. Germline CDR1 SGHRS, CDR2 YFSETQ. CDR3 size: 14 residues. The V segment lost 5 bases and the J segment 5 bases; nucleotides outside the gene matches: 7. The CDR3 DNA follows: TGCGCCAGCAGTCCACAGGGGGCTGGGGAGACCCAGTACTTC. Residues: CASSPQGAGETQYF.

The chain combines TRBV15 with TRBJ1-3; D remains unclear. The V end was cut by 2 bases, the J end by 3 bases, with 8 bases between. The CDR3 has 14 residues. The germline V gene encodes CDR1 LNHNV and CDR2 YYDKDF (reference sequence). This chain's CDR3 is CATSRSLLGNTIYF. CDR3 DNA: TGTGCCACCAGCAGATCCCTACTTGGAAACACCATATATTTT.

This chain links TRBV4-3 with TRBJ2-7, with TRBD2 identical over 9 bases. Trimming cost V 4 bases and J 0 bases; bases outside gene matches: 7. Germline CDR1 and CDR2: LGHNA and YSLEER. This CDR3 comprises 16 residues. Here the CDR3 DNA reads TGCGCCAGCAGCCCTAAGGCGGGAGGGGACTCCTACGAGCAGTACTTC. Its protein is CASSPKAGGDSYEQYF.

This clone has only a few counts. The rearrangement links TRBV19 to TRBJ2-3; D unresolved. V dropped 4 bases and J dropped 2 bases, with 10 bases sitting between them. Germline assignment: CDR1 LNHDA and CDR2 SQIVND (reference sequence). CDR3 length: 14 residues. CDR3 sequence reads: CASSKWAPTDTQYF. In DNA form, the CDR3 reads TGTGCCAGTAGTAAGTGGGCTCCCACAGATACGCAGTATTTT.

The V gene is TRBV6-5, the J gene TRBJ1-2; perhaps TRBD1 as D (5 bases). The germline V gene encodes CDR1 MNHEY and CDR2 SVGAGI. The CDR3 covers 14 residues. Trimming cost V 3 bases and J 0 bases, with 8 bases left between them. The CDR3 region has the DNA TGTGCCAGCAGTTATAGCAGGGCTAACTATGGCTACACCTTC. Translating it yields CASSYSRANYGYTF.

The chain joins TRBV7-2 to TRBJ1-2; D is uncertain. The germline V gene has CDR1 SGHTA and CDR2 FQGNSA. CDR3 length: 13 residues. Trimming left V 5 bases short and J 6 bases short, with 13 bases between. The CDR3 region has the DNA TGTGCCAGCAGCCCGTCACGAGAGGATGGCTACACCTTC. It specifies CASSPSREDGYTF.

The V call is TRBV4-2, the J call TRBJ2-7; D uncertain. The V and J ends lost 4 bases and 0 bases respectively, with 13 bases between them. The CDR3 contains 15 residues. Germline lookup yields CDR1 LGHNA and CDR2 YNFKEQ. Here the CDR3 reads CASSRTAESSYEQYF. The DNA for the CDR3 is TGTGCCAGCAGCCGCACCGCGGAAAGCTCCTACGAGCAGTACTTC.